Following are 21 T cell receptor beta chains from one sample sequenced in a study of T cell repertoires in cytomegalovirus infection. MiXCR, applied by TCRdb to the reads, yields one record per CDR3 protein. The repertoire consists of about 260,000 distinct CDR3 sequences, with about an eighth occurring once and the leading ten covering around 9%. The sequenced sample was PBMCs. The receptors were sampled from a human donor in good health (CMV status not recorded). Some clones in this sample may be carry-over from other donors' samples.

This clonotype is judged medium-sized. The chain employs TRBV7-8 and TRBJ1-1, with 10 bases matching TRBD1. V dropped 5 bases and J dropped 12; count of bases not matched to a gene: 12. CDR3 length equals 14 residues. Germline assignment: CDR1 SGHVS and CDR2 FQNEAQ. The CDR3 sequence is CASSTDRGLTLPFF. The CDR3 DNA is TGTGCCAGCAGCACCGACAGGGGGCTAACGCTACCTTTCTTT.

This clonotype turned up a few times. The chain links TRBV4-2 to TRBJ2-2; possible D gene TRBD2, 5 bases. The CDR3 is made up of 15 amino acids. In germline, CDR1 is LGHNA, CDR2 YNFKEQ. Between the trimmed V and J ends, which lost 4 bases and 2 bases, there was a span of 11 bases. The CDR3 region has the DNA TGTGCCAGCAGCCCCCGACTACTTAACACCGGGGAGCTGTTTTTT. This encodes CASSPRLLNTGELFF.

The J gene is TRBJ1-2, the V gene TRBV18, with 8 bases matching TRBD1. The J segment lost 4 bases and the V segment lost 6 bases, leaving 7 bases of the junction unmatched. Germline V lookup: CDR1 KGHSH, CDR2 LQKENI. The CDR3 runs to 14 residues. CDR3 coding DNA: TGTGCCAGCTCTTCTTTCGACAGGGGCTATGGCTACACCTTC. Its protein product is CASSSFDRGYGYTF.

This clonotype was counted a few times. DNA of the CDR3: TGTGCCACCAGTGATCCGCCGGGACAGGCTAACTATGGCTACACCTTC. Amino acid sequence: CATSDPPGQANYGYTF. The chain couples TRBV24-1 to TRBJ1-2; 8 bases are shared with TRBD1. V shed 3 bases and J 0 bases; nucleotides not matched to a gene: 5. The length of the CDR3 is 16 residues. Per germline, CDR1 KGHDR and CDR2 SFDVKD.

V and J are TRBV29-1 and TRBJ2-5; D is ambiguous. In germline, CDR1 is SQVTM, CDR2 ANQGSEA. The CDR3 totals 10 residues. The ends were cut back, 6 bases at V and 5 bases at J, with 7 bases in the middle. As DNA, the CDR3 is TGCAGCGTCACCGGGGAGACCCAGTACTTC. Protein product: CSVTGETQYF.

This clonotype was counted at least ten times. The chain is built from TRBV7-3 and TRBJ2-7; TRBD1 aligns across 8 bases. V lost 3 bases, J lost 0 bases, and 1 base stayed unmatched. This CDR3 comprises 14 residues. Germline-derived CDR1 and CDR2 are SGHTA and FQGTGA. DNA for the CDR3: TGTGCCAGCAGCTTCAGGGGGCCCTCCTACGAGCAGTACTTC. This encodes CASSFRGPSYEQYF. The whole variable domain, remainder taken from reference TRBV7-3 and TRBJ2-7, is GAGVSQTPSNKVTEKGKYVELRCDPISGHTALYWYRQSLGQGPEFLIYFQGTGAADDSGLPNDRFFAVRPEGSVSTLKIQRTERGDSAVYLCASSFRGPSYEQYFGPGTRLTVT.

This chain uses TRBV12-3 or TRBV12-4 with TRBJ1-2; no reliable D call. Trimming took 5 bases from V and 4 from J, leaving 17 bases between them. The CDR3 sequence is 15 residues long. As DNA, the CDR3 is TGTGCCAGCAGTGCAGGAGGAGTCCGACCCTATGGCTACACCTTC. Residues: CASSAGGVRPYGYTF.

This clonotype was recorded at least ten times. The rearrangement uses TRBV6-2 or TRBV6-3 and TRBJ1-5; weak D call: TRBD1 (6 bases). Germline assignment: CDR1 MNHEY and CDR2 SVGEGT. The CDR3 has 15 residues. V was pared by 2 bases and J by 5 bases, with 13 bases between. The CDR3 bases are TGTGCCAGCAGTTACCCGGCCAGGGGTCATCAGCCCCAGCATTTT. This codes for CASSYPARGHQPQHF.

J is TRBJ2-1 and V is TRBV20-1; 7 nucleotides agree with TRBD2. The V gene end was trimmed by 2 bases and the J gene end by 7 bases; junction bases not matched to a gene: 5. The CDR3 extends over 13 amino acids. Per the germline V gene, CDR1 is DFQATT and CDR2 is SNEGSKA (reference sequence). The DNA of the CDR3 is TGCAGTGCTAGAACGGGAGGTTTTAATGAGCAGTTCTTC. This encodes CSARTGGFNEQFF.

This clonotype has at least ten counts. The rearrangement joins TRBV11-2 to TRBJ2-1, with 8 bases matching TRBD2. The CDR3 runs to 22 residues. Germline values: CDR1 SGHAT, CDR2 FQNNGV. Trimming removed 2 bases from V and 9 bases from J; junction bases left unmatched: 30. CDR3 nucleotide sequence: TGTGCCAGCAGCTTACAACGGCAGGGTGATAGCGGGACGTCCTCCCGTATCAGTGAGCAGTTCTTC. Amino acid sequence: CASSLQRQGDSGTSSRISEQFF.

This clonotype showed up just a few times. The chain has TRBV25-1 and TRBJ1-5; 8 nucleotides agree with TRBD1. CDR1 MGHDK and CDR2 SYGVNS come from the germline V gene. The J segment lost 0 bases and the V segment lost 6 bases, leaving 1 base of the junction unmatched. This CDR3 spans 14 amino acids. The CDR3 spells CASRGQGSNQPQHF. CDR3 in DNA: TGTGCCAGCAGAGGACAGGGTAGCAATCAGCCCCAGCATTTT.

This clonotype has at least ten counts. The chain carries TRBV7-2 and TRBJ1-5; D gene uncertain. Trimming removed 1 base at V and 6 bases at J, with 10 bases between. The CDR3 spans 14 residues. Germline CDR1 SGHTA, CDR2 FQGNSA. The CDR3 loop reads CASSLVAEGQPQHF. In nucleotides, the CDR3 is TGTGCCAGCAGCTTAGTGGCAGAAGGTCAGCCCCAGCATTTT.

This clonotype was observed a handful of times. The CDR3 DNA follows: TGTGCCAGCAGCTCCGAGAACAGGGCGGGCGGCTACACCTTC. This encodes CASSSENRAGGYTF. The rearrangement joins TRBV7-9 to TRBJ1-2, with D possibly being TRBD1 (6 bases). The V end was cut by 4 bases, the J end by 8 bases, with 17 bases between. The CDR3 contains 14 residues. CDR1 and CDR2 (germline): SEHNR, FQNEAQ (reference sequence). The full variable domain, in which reference TRBV7-9 and TRBJ1-2 provide the parts outside the CDR3, is DTGVSQNPRHKITKRGQNVTFRCDPISEHNRLYWYRQTLGQGPEFLTYFQNEAQLEKSRLLSDRFSAERPKGSFSTLEIQRTEQGDSAMYLCASSSENRAGGYTFGSGTRLTVV.

V is TRBV29-1 and J is TRBJ2-5; 11 positions agree with TRBD2. The CDR3 has 14 amino acids. Trimming at V came to 5 bases and at J to 1 base, leaving 3 bases not matched to a gene. Germline V gene data show CDR1 as SQVTM and CDR2 as ANQGSEA. The CDR3 nucleotides read TGCAGCGTTCTAGGGACTAGCGGCCAAGAGACCCAGTACTTC. This sequence encodes CSVLGTSGQETQYF.

This clonotype was counted a few times. The genes are TRBV25-1 and TRBJ1-5; TRBD1 aligns across 8 bases. The trim removed 10 bases at V and 2 bases at J, leaving 7 bases unmatched. CDR3 length: 14 residues. Germline loops: CDR1 MGHDK, CDR2 SYGVNS. CDR3 bases: TGTGCCATTATCGGGACAGGAGGCAATCAGCCCCAGCATTTT. Protein product: CAIIGTGGNQPQHF.

This rearrangement joins TRBV27 to TRBJ2-5, with D tentatively TRBD1 (5 bases). The germline V and J ends were trimmed by 6 bases and 5 bases, with 16 bases remaining between them. The CDR3 spans 14 residues. Germline V gene sequence: CDR1 MNHEY, CDR2 SMNVEV (reference sequence). CDR3 DNA sequence: TGTGCCAGCAGCTACAGTAGGGGTGGGGAGACCCAGTACTTC. Protein product: CASSYSRGGETQYF.

This clonotype was found many times. This rearrangement joins TRBV29-1 to TRBJ1-1; D perhaps matches TRBD1 (5 bases). CDR1 and CDR2 (germline): SQVTM, ANQGSEA. The germline V and J ends were trimmed by 4 bases and 6 bases, with 12 bases remaining between them. This CDR3 is 12 amino acids long. The CDR3 bases are TGCAGCGTTGTGGGCAGGGACGCTGAAGCTTTCTTT. Translation gives CSVVGRDAEAFF.

The table lists this clonotype with many counts. The J gene is TRBJ2-7, the V gene TRBV7-2; D is perhaps TRBD2 (6 bases). The germline V and J ends were trimmed by 4 bases and 6 bases, with 13 bases remaining between them. The CDR3 spans 13 residues. CDR1 and CDR2 (germline): SGHTA, FQGNSA. CDR3 residues: CASSSRDSREQYF. CDR3 coding DNA: TGTGCCAGCAGCTCGCGGGACTCTCGCGAGCAGTACTTC.

This clonotype was found many times. This chain uses TRBV7-8 with TRBJ2-1; D might be TRBD2 (5 bases). Germline CDR1 and CDR2: SGHVS and FQNEAQ. Trimming shortened V by 4 bases and J by 3 bases, and 10 bases separated the two germline ends. The CDR3 runs to 14 residues. Here the CDR3 reads CASSSDYYYNEQFF. The CDR3, as DNA: TGTGCCAGCAGCTCTGACTATTACTACAATGAGCAGTTCTTC.

This clonotype occurred a few times. The rearrangement joins TRBV20-1 to TRBJ1-5; no definite D call. The germline CDR1 and CDR2 sequences are DFQATT and SNEGSKA (reference sequence). The CDR3 has 13 residues. With 0 bases removed from V and 5 bases from J, the gap between germline ends came to 8 bases. CDR3 residues: CSARDQGYQPQHF. The CDR3 DNA follows: TGCAGTGCTAGAGATCAAGGATATCAGCCCCAGCATTTT.

In this sample, this clonotype turned up many times. The chain employs TRBV6-6 and TRBJ2-7, with 9 nucleotides matching TRBD1. Germline CDR1 and CDR2: MNHNY and SVGAGI (reference sequence). This CDR3 comprises 16 residues. The V segment lost 7 bases and the J segment 2 bases; nucleotides outside the gene matches: 12. As DNA, the CDR3 is TGTGCCAGCAAAAATCAGCCGGGACAGGGAACCTACGAGCAGTACTTC. Protein sequence: CASKNQPGQGTYEQYF.